This T cell receptor beta chain was documented in a study of cytotoxic CD8 clonotypes in ibrutinib-treated CLL (TCRdb year 2021). Regarding the study in general: The cohort had 11 to 12 relapsed/refractory and roughly 15 treatment-naive patients; under 18 were IGHV unmutated. Responses were partial in 24 patients and complete in 2; after median approximately 69 months follow-up, around 15 stayed in remission and approximately twelve progressed. An average of 255,043 productive templates and roughly 94,000 productive rearrangements was obtained per sample. Longitudinal samples were obtainable from 26 of the 86 participants in the trial. All remission and progressive disease samples were collected while patients were still receiving ibrutinib. The response samples were drawn at a median of approximately 11 months into treatment, with a range of about 6 to 36 months. Cryopreserved peripheral blood mononuclear cells were obtained before treatment, at response, and at either sustained remission or disease progression.

A MiSeq instrument was used for deep resolution sequencing, which targeted depths ranging from 1 in 1 million up to 1 in 200,000 T cells, with coverage averaging 10x for each clonotype. TCR beta libraries were generated with the immunoSEQ hsTCRB Kit. Regarding the original processing steps: Data were analyzed with ImmunoSEQ Data Assistant and ImmunoSEQ Analyzer, with V, D and J genes assigned per IMGT definitions. Clonality was computed as one minus normalized Shannon entropy of productive rearrangement frequencies, ranging from 0 to 1. Only overrepresented clonotypes making up at least 0.05% of the repertoire of each patient were included in the public clonotype analysis. Some 14 age-matched healthy donor repertoires from immuneACCESS served as clonality controls. This immuneACCESS table, as held by TCRdb, lists in-frame sequences with V and J called but not all clones. Of the missing ones, under half trace to an unresolved V gene in checked studies; the others have no known cause. V and J calls and clone size are copied from that table; D and trimming were computed from the DNA. This sample is represented by 50,000 to 70,000 clones; around 52% of them were singletons. The ten largest clones add up to roughly a quarter of the sample.

CDR1 MNHNS and CDR2 SASEGT were looked up in the germline V gene. The CDR3, cysteine through phenylalanine, is 11 amino acids long. Only the CDR3 portion is preserved as DNA: 33 bases, with reading frame beginning at the first base. V loses 6 bases, J loses 5 bases, and the germline ends lie 7 bases apart. Read against the paper, the sample's time point label means: progressive disease on ibrutinib. Approximately 2 micrograms of genomic DNA were extracted from cryopreserved PBMCs for TCR beta library preparation. Longitudinal blood samples from CLL patients on ibrutinib monotherapy were analyzed using high-throughput TCR beta sequencing. The patients were enrolled in a single-center, open-label phase 2 trial of ibrutinib monotherapy. This clone was counted once. The clone's antigen remains unknown. There are no base qualities to consult, and no much larger clone falls within one base. Results the study describes overall, beyond this receptor: At ibrutinib response clonality went up, during sustained remission it held steady, and at progression it dropped back toward baseline. Baseline clonality was found to be higher than that of age-matched healthy donors and was strongly correlated with circulating CD8+ T-cell counts. Public clonotypes were rare and either contracted or stayed stable during treatment, and the rise in clonality at ibrutinib response reflected the expansion of private clonotypes. Sampling times were not matched between sustained-remission and progressing patients, and lymph node repertoires were not studied.

The material sequenced was PBMCs, taken at disease progression, from a patient treated with ibrutinib. Recombination connected TRBV6-1 to TRBJ2-5; the D gene cannot be resolved reliably. This clonotype was obtained from a human donor with chronic lymphocytic leukemia. The DNA sequence is given as TGTGCCAGCAGAACAGCGGAGACCCAGTACTTC. Translated, this is CASRTAETQYF.